These 17 T cell receptor beta chains were sequenced from one sample in a study of shared T cell receptors in the human thymus. Measured with immunoSEQ multiplex PCR; TCRdb has only the in-frame clones, and not every one. The table records about 710,000 clones, approximately 87% of them present only once. The sample was also linked to a second study, of human thymus T cells.

The sample was thymocytes. These receptors were collected from a boy less than two years old with a congenital heart defect.

There are a few counts of this clone. The CDR3 sequence: CASSSPGGLSEKLFF. The CDR3 coding sequence is TGTGCCAGCAGCTCCCCAGGGGGTCTGAGTGAAAAACTGTTTTTT. The chain is built from TRBV7-6 and TRBJ1-4, with TRBD1 matching over 7 bases. V dropped 4 bases and J dropped 7; count of bases not matched to a gene: 9. This CDR3 has 15 amino acids. CDR1 and CDR2 from the germline V gene are SGHVS and FNYEAQ.

The CDR3 protein is CSVCYRVKHNEQFF. The DNA of the CDR3 is TGCAGCGTTTGTTACAGGGTAAAACACAATGAGCAGTTCTTC. This chain joins TRBV29-1 and TRBJ2-1, with D perhaps matching TRBD1 (6 bases). CDR1 SQVTM and CDR2 ANQGSEA come from the germline V gene. The CDR3 contains 14 residues. V lost 5 bases, J lost 5 bases, and 16 bases lay in between.

The CDR3 spells CASVSGGVNEQFF. The CDR3 DNA follows: TGTGCCAGCGTAAGCGGGGGGGTCAATGAGCAGTTCTTC. The chain is built from TRBV19 and TRBJ2-1; 10 nucleotides line up with TRBD2. Germline CDR1 and CDR2: LNHDA and SQIVND (reference sequence). After removal of 9 bases from V and 6 bases from J, the junction contained 5 bases not matched to a gene. The CDR3 spans 13 residues. Complete variable domain (other parts from reference TRBV19 and TRBJ2-1): DGGITQSPKYLFRKEGQNVTLSCEQNLNHDAMYWYRQDPGQGLRLIYYSQIVNDFQKGDIAEGYSVSREKKESFPLTVTSAQKNPTAFYLCASVSGGVNEQFFGPGTRLTVL.

The rearrangement links TRBV21-1 to TRBJ2-1; the table's D gene call, TRBD1, was not cross checked with the DNA. TRBV21-1 is assigned pseudogene status. The CDR3 runs to 15 residues. The CDR3 sequence is CASSKPQGRGNEQFF. The CDR3 nucleotides read TGTGCCAGCAGCAAACCACAGGGGCGAGGCAATGAGCAGTTCTTC.

The rearrangement uses TRBV6-4 and TRBJ2-1; 10 bases fit TRBD2. This CDR3 comprises 15 residues. V shed 4 bases, J shed 8 bases, and the junction held 8 bases outside the gene matches. CDR1 is MRHNA and CDR2 is SNTAGT in the germline V gene. CDR3 in DNA: TGTGCCAGCAGTGTGGGACTAGCGCAGGACTATGAGCAGTTCTTC. Translating gives CASSVGLAQDYEQFF.

The CDR3 region is CASSGSTGRPMNTEAFF. As DNA, the CDR3 is TGTGCCAGCAGTGGATCGACAGGGCGACCCATGAACACTGAAGCTTTCTTT. V and J are TRBV25-1 and TRBJ1-1, with 7 bases identical to TRBD1. The V gene end was trimmed by 4 bases and the J gene end by 0 bases; junction bases not matched to a gene: 11. The CDR3 is 17 amino acids. Germline V CDR1 and CDR2: MGHDK, SYGVNS.

This chain joins TRBV6-6 and TRBJ2-7, with 12 bases aligning to TRBD2. Germline trimming cut 6 bases from V and 2 bases from J; bases unmatched to any gene: 5. This CDR3 spans 15 amino acids. CDR1 and CDR2 from the germline V gene are MNHNY and SVGAGI (reference sequence). CDR3 nucleotides: TGTGCCAGCAGCCCTACTAGCGGGGGGACCTACGAGCAGTACTTC. This gives the protein CASSPTSGGTYEQYF.

The J gene is TRBJ2-2, the V gene TRBV10-1; perhaps TRBD1 as D (6 bases). Deletions cut 5 bases from V and 1 base from J, with 11 bases between. The CDR3 sequence is 15 residues long. Germline V lookup: CDR1 WNHNN, CDR2 SYGVQD (reference sequence). The CDR3, as DNA: TGCGCCAGCAGTCCTACACAGGGGAACACCGGGGAGCTGTTTTTT. Translation gives CASSPTQGNTGELFF.

This chain joins TRBV14 and TRBJ2-7; D is undetermined. The V gene lost 1 base and the J gene lost 0 bases, with 10 bases spanning the gap. There are 15 residues in the CDR3. Germline CDR1 is SGHDN and CDR2 is FVKESK. DNA for the CDR3: TGTGCCAGCAGCCAAGGCGGATTGAGCTCCTACGAGCAGTACTTC. It encodes CASSQGGLSSYEQYF.

The chain uses TRBV29-1 and TRBJ1-2, with 12 bases that match TRBD1. Per germline, CDR1 SQVTM and CDR2 ANQGSEA. The CDR3 loop spans 14 amino acids. The trim removed 3 bases at V and 4 bases at J, leaving 3 bases unmatched. The DNA for the CDR3 is TGCAGCGTTGATGGGACAGGGGGCGCCTATGGCTACACCTTC. This gives the protein CSVDGTGGAYGYTF.

This clone is a singleton in its sample. At one boundary the junction diverges from the germline segment, which might be a read error. The chain has TRBV28 and TRBJ2-7; D possibly corresponds to TRBD1 (5 bases). The CDR3 loop spans 16 amino acids. Germline V gene data show CDR1 as MDHEN and CDR2 as SYDVKM. DNA of the CDR3: TGTGCCAGCAGCCAACCTCGACAGCACCCCTCCTACGGGCAGTACTTC. Its translation is CASSQPRQHPSYGQYF.

The chain uses TRBV5-6 and TRBJ2-3, with 9 nucleotides matching TRBD1. Germline V gene data show CDR1 as SGHDT and CDR2 as YYEEEE. J lost 5 bases, V lost 2 bases, and 9 bases had no gene match. The CDR3 is 16 residues long. The CDR3 DNA reads TGTGCCAGCAGCTTTTCGTCCGGGACAGGGCTAGATACGCAGTATTTT. Amino acid sequence: CASSFSSGTGLDTQYF. Based on the CDR3 plus reference TRBV5-6 and TRBJ2-3, the full variable domain is DAGVTQSPTHLIKTRGQQVTLRCSPKSGHDTVSWYQQALGQGPQFIFQYYEEEERQRGNFPDRFSGHQFPNYSSELNVNALLLGDSALYLCASSFSSGTGLDTQYFGPGTRLTVL.

This clone has just one count. This chain uses TRBV28 with TRBJ2-1; 13 nucleotides align to TRBD2. CDR3 length equals 17 residues. V was clipped by 5 bases and J by 0 bases; unmatched bases: 4. Looked up from germline, CDR1 is MDHEN and CDR2 is SYDVKM. The CDR3 loop is CASSPRLAGGSYNEQFF. Here the CDR3 DNA reads TGTGCCAGCAGTCCCAGACTAGCGGGGGGCTCCTACAATGAGCAGTTCTTC.

This chain links TRBV5-8 with TRBJ1-1; 8 nucleotides line up with TRBD1. Germline values: CDR1 SGHTS, CDR2 YDEGEE. The CDR3 totals 16 residues. V gave up 1 base and J gave up 2 bases; unmatched junction bases: 7. The CDR3 nucleotides read TGTGCCAGCAGCTTGTTGACAGGGGAACCTAACACTGAAGCTTTCTTT. It codes for CASSLLTGEPNTEAFF.

This clone has only one observation. The CDR3 region is CASSPSTDTQYF. As DNA, the CDR3 is TGTGCCAGCAGCCCTAGCACAGATACGCAGTATTTT. This chain links TRBV7-6 with TRBJ2-3; D gene uncertain. V lost 5 bases, J lost 0 bases, and 3 bases lay in between. The CDR3 is 12 residues long. Germline CDR1 is SGHVS and CDR2 is FNYEAQ.

CDR3 coding DNA: TGTGCCTGGAGTGCCTACAGGGAGAACTATGGCTACACCTTC. Its translation: CAWSAYRENYGYTF. The rearrangement joins TRBV30 to TRBJ1-2, with D possibly being TRBD1 (6 bases). Trimming shortened V by 1 base and J by 2 bases, and 11 bases separated the two germline ends. Germline values: CDR1 GTSNPN, CDR2 SVGIG (reference sequence). The CDR3 totals 14 residues. Using reference TRBV30 and TRBJ1-2 for the parts outside the CDR3, the full variable domain is SQTIHQWPATLVQPVGSPLSLECTVEGTSNPNLYWYRQAAGRGLQLLFYSVGIGQISSEVPQNLSASRPQDRQFILSSKKLLLSDSGFYLCAWSAYRENYGYTFGSGTRLTVV.

In this sample, this clone turned up once. J is TRBJ2-7 and V is TRBV5-4, with D possibly being TRBD2 (7 bases). This CDR3 is built from 14 residues. Germline CDR1 reads SGHNT; CDR2 reads YYREEE (reference sequence). Deletions cut 5 bases from V and 0 bases from J, with 12 bases between. The CDR3 DNA reads as TGTGCCAGCAGGAGGGGGGGGGACTCCTACGAGCAGTACTTC. Translated: CASRRGGDSYEQYF.